The T cell receptor beta chain under discussion was sequenced for a study of metastatic and nonmetastatic thyroid tumors. Looking at the study overall: Repertoire comparisons spanned blood and tumor or nodule tissue from malignant and benign thyroid patients. Whole-study results and caveats: For both blood and tumor, malignant thyroid tumors reportedly showed significantly higher TCR beta diversity than benign nodules did.

Patients had received no treatment of any kind before thyroid surgery. By frequency in the sample, this clone is medium-sized. Its antigen is as yet unknown. The V gene end was trimmed by 3 bases and the J gene end by 0 bases; junction bases not matched to a gene: 2. The CDR3 sequence is 14 residues long. Germline V lookup: CDR1 SGDLS, CDR2 YYNGEE. Using MiXCR, TCRdb re-called clones from the PCR reads. Seen here are under 20,000 clones, around 3.8% observed once, and the top ten hold 23%. This clonotype was obtained from a female donor with papillary thyroid cancer or a benign thyroid nodule (not recorded which). Some clones in this sample may be carry-over from other donors' samples. The V and J genes are TRBV9 and TRBJ1-2; TRBD1 matches 7 bases. Sequenced material: tumor tissue. The CDR3 loop reads CASSGQGTNYGYTF. The CDR3 region has the DNA TGTGCCAGCAGCGGACAGGGAACTAACTATGGCTACACCTTC.